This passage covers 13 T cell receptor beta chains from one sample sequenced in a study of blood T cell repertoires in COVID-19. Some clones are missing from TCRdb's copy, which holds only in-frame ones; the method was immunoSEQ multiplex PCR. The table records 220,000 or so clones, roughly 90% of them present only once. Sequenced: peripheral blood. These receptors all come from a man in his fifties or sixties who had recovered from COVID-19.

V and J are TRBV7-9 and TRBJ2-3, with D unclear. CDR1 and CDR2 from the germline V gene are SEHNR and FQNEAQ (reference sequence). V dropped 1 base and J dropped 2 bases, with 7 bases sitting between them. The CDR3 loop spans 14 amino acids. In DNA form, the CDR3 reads TGTGCCAGCAGCTTAGAAGCCTCCACAGATACGCAGTATTTT. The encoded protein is CASSLEASTDTQYF.

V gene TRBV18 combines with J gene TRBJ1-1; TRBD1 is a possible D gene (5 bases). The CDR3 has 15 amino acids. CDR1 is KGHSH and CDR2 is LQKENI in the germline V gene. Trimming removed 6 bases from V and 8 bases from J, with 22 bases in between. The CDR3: CASSRLSDSYLEAFF. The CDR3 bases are TGTGCCAGCTCCCGTCTCAGTGACAGTTACCTCGAAGCTTTCTTT.

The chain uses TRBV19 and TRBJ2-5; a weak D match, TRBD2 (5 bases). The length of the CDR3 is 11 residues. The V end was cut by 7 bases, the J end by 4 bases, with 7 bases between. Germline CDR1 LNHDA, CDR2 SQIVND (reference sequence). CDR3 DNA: TGTGCCAGTATGAGCGGAGAGACCCAGTACTTC. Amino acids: CASMSGETQYF. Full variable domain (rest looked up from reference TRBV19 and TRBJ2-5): DGGITQSPKYLFRKEGQNVTLSCEQNLNHDAMYWYRQDPGQGLRLIYYSQIVNDFQKGDIAEGYSVSREKKESFPLTVTSAQKNPTAFYLCASMSGETQYFGPGTRLLVL.

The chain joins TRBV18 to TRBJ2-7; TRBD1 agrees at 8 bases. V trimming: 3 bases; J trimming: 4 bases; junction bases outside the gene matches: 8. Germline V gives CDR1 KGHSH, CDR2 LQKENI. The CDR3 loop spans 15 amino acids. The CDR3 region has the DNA TGTGCCAGCTCACCCTCGAGCCAGGGGGCTTACGAGCAGTACTTC. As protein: CASSPSSQGAYEQYF.

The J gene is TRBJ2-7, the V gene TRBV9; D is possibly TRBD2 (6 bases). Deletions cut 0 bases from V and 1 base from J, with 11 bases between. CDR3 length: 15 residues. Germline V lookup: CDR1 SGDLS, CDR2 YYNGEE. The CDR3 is CASSVGGRLSYEQYF. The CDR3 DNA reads TGTGCCAGCAGCGTAGGGGGGAGGCTTTCCTACGAGCAGTACTTC.

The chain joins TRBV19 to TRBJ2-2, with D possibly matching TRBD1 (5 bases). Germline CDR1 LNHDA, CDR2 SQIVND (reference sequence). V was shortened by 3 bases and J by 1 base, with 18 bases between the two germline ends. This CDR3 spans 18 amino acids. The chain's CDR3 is CASSMAYGRGQNTGELFF. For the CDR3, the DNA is TGTGCCAGTAGTATGGCCTACGGTCGAGGACAGAACACCGGGGAGCTGTTTTTT.

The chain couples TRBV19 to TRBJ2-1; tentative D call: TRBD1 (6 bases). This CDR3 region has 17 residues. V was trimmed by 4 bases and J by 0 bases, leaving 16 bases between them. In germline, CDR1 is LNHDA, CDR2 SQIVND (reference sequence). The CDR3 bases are TGTGCCAGTAGTAACTCGGACAGAGTATTCTCCTACAATGAGCAGTTCTTC. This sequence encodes CASSNSDRVFSYNEQFF.

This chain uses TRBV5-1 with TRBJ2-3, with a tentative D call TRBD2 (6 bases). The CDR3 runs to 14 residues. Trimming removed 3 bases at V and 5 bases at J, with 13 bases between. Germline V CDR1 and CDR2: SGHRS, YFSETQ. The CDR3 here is CASSYPGGGDTQYF. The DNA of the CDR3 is TGCGCCAGCAGCTACCCCGGGGGAGGAGATACGCAGTATTTT.

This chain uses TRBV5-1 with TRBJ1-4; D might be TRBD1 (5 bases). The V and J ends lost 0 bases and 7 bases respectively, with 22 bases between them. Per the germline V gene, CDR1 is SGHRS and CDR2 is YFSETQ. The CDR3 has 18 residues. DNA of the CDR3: TGCGCCAGCAGCTTGGCATCGATTGAATCTATTAGGGGTGAAAAACTGTTTTTT. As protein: CASSLASIESIRGEKLFF.

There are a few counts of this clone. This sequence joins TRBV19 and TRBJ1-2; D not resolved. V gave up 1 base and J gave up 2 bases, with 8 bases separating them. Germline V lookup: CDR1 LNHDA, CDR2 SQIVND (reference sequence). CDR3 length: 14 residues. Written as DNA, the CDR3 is TGTGCCAGTAGTATAGCAGGACTCAACTATGGCTACACCTTC. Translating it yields CASSIAGLNYGYTF. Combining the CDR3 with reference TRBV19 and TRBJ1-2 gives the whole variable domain DGGITQSPKYLFRKEGQNVTLSCEQNLNHDAMYWYRQDPGQGLRLIYYSQIVNDFQKGDIAEGYSVSREKKESFPLTVTSAQKNPTAFYLCASSIAGLNYGYTFGSGTRLTVV.

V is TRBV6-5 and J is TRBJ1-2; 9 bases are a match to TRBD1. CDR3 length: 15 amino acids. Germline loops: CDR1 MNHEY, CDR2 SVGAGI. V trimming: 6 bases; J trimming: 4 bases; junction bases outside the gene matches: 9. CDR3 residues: CASRTGGGTGYGYTF. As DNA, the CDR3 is TGTGCCAGCAGGACAGGGGGAGGGACAGGCTATGGCTACACCTTC.

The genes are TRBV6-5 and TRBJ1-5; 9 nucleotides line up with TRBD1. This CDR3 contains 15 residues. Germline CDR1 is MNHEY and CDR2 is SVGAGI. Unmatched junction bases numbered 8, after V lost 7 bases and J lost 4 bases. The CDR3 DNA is TGTGCCAGCAAGCAGACAGGGGGGAAAAATCAGCCCCAGCATTTT. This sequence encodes CASKQTGGKNQPQHF.

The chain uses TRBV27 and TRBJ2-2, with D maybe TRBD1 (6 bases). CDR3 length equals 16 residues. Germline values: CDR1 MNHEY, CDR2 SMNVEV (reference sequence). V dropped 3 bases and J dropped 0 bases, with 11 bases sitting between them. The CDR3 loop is CASSFAGTSNTGELFF. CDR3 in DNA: TGTGCCAGCAGTTTCGCCGGGACATCGAACACCGGGGAGCTGTTTTTT.